This T cell receptor beta chain was recorded in a study of blood T cells in healthy people across ages. This clonotype has more than one count but fewer than ten. Trimming removed 8 bases at V and 1 base at J, with 9 bases between. The CDR3 has 13 residues. CDR1 and CDR2 from the germline V gene are MNHEY and SVGEGT. Then a second PCR, running about 6 to 11 cycles, was carried out with a sample-barcoded 5' primer and a J-beta primer mix. TCRdb recomputed calls from the 5' RACE reads with MiXCR, one row per CDR3 protein. The profile covers approximately 760,000 distinct CDR3 sequences, with around 25% appearing a single time and roughly 9% taken by the ten largest. Separately, the same data were catalogued under a study of T cells of mothers and their children.

This chain uses TRBV6-2 or TRBV6-3 with TRBJ2-1; no reliable D call. The sample consisted of blood. The receptor was derived from a boy aged 5-17 years in good health. The CDR3 DNA is TGTGCCAGCGGCGAGGCATCCTACAATGAGCAGTTCTTC. Translating gives CASGEASYNEQFF.